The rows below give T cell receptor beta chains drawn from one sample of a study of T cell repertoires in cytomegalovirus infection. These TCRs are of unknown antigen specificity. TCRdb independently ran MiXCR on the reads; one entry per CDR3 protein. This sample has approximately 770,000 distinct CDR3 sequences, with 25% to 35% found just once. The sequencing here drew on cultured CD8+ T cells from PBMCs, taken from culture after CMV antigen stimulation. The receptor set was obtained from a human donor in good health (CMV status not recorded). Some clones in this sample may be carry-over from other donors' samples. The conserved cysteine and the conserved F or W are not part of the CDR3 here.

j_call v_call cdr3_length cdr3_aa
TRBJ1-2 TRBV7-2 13 ASSLVGRENYGYT
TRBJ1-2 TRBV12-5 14 ASGLVLGREGYGYT
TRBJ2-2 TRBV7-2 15 ASSKFEAVDDTGELF
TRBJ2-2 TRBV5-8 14 ASSFPPRRKSGELF
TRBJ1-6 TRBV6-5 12 ASSSRGTDSPLH
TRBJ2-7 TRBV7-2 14 ASSLVRRGTSYEQY
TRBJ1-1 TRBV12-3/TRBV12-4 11 ASRSYMNTEAF
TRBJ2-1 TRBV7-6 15 ASSLMGGGLVYNEQF
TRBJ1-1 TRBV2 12 ASSLQRKNTEAF
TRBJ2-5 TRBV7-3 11 ASSLRGLETQY
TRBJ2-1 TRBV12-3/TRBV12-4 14 ASRTTSGGEHNEQF
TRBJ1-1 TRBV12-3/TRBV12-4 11 ASSFQGDTEAF
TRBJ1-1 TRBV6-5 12 ATGLMGGGPEAF
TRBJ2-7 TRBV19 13 ASTQGDFDSYEQY
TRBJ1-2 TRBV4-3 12 ASSRDRSFYGYT
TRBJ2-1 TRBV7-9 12 ASSPQDSYNEQF
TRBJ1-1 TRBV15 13 ATSRVPGVGTEAF
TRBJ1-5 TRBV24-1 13 ATRRGGQGNQPQH
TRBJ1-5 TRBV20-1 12 SASIGNSNQPQH
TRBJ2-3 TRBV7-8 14 ASSLRLAPSTDTQY
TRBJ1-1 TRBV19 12 ASRTAGSNTEAF
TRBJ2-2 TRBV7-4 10 ASGLALRELF
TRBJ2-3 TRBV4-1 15 ASSQDGTGTSTDTQY
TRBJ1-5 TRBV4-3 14 ASSHRGGDGNQPQH
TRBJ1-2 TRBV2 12 ASSGREGDYGYT
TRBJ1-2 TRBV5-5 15 ASSSPGPTTWENGYT
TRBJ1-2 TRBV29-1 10 SGNRDSYGYT
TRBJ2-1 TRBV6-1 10 ASIPSGSEQF
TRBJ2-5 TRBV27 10 ASGTGQETQY
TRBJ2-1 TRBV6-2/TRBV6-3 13 ASSEQGIGYNEQF
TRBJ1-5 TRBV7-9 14 ASSLVVQGGNQPQH